A selection of T cell receptor beta chains follows, all from one sample in a study of regulatory T cells in long-lasting Graves disease. TCRdb recomputed calls from the multiplex PCR reads with MiXCR, one row per CDR3 protein. The table has roughly 450,000 distinct CDR3 sequences, about a quarter seen once. Sequenced material: peripheral blood mononuclear cells (PBMCs), taken when the disease was refractory, from a patient treated with antithyroid drugs. These receptors were collected from a female donor with Graves disease. CDR3s include the opening cysteine and the closing phenylalanine or tryptophan. Fields, in order: V gene, J gene, clone size, D gene, CDR3 protein, CDR3 DNA. The D gene is left open where the match is weak. Some rows have no size entry. The others give once, few or many, or a class for an expanded clone.

TRBV6-1	TRBJ2-7	.	.	CASSEIGTFGRMSYEQYF	TGTGCCAGCAGTGAAATAGGGACATTCGGGAGGATGTCCTACGAGCAGTACTTC
TRBV6-2/TRBV6-3	TRBJ2-3	.	.	CASSYSSAHTDTQYF	TGTGCCAGCAGTTACTCGTCCGCCCACACAGATACGCAGTATTTT
TRBV3-1	TRBJ1-6	few	.	CASQRVGMNSPLHF	TGTGCCAGCCAGAGGGTGGGTATGAATTCACCCCTCCACTTT
TRBV20-1	TRBJ1-3	.	.	CSAPIPGGNTIYF	TGCAGTGCCCCGATCCCCGGTGGAAACACCATATATTTT
TRBV2	TRBJ2-2	many	.	CASRRGGGRGTGELFF	TGTGCCAGCAGAAGGGGGGGAGGTCGCGGCACCGGGGAGCTGTTTTTT
TRBV6-1	TRBJ1-1	many	.	CASSQNLMAVFF	TGTGCCAGCAGCCAGAATCTAATGGCGGTTTTCTTT
TRBV2	TRBJ1-2	many	TRBD1	CASSGGDREYGYTF	TGTGCCAGCAGTGGCGGGGACAGGGAATATGGCTACACCTTC
TRBV20-1	TRBJ2-3	.	.	CSARGLRSTDTQYF	TGCAGTGCTAGGGGACTGCGTAGCACAGATACGCAGTATTTT
TRBV7-9	TRBJ2-7	.	.	CASGEFEEQYF	TGTGCCTCGGGGGAGTTCGAGGAGCAGTACTTC
TRBV7-6	TRBJ1-4	.	.	CASSLTDSYNEKLFF	TGTGCCAGCAGCTTAACTGACTCCTATAATGAAAAACTGTTTTTT
TRBV6-1	TRBJ1-5	many	.	CASSEGTFTPPQHF	TGTGCCAGCAGTGAAGGTACATTCACTCCGCCCCAGCATTTT
TRBV30	TRBJ2-7	.	TRBD1	CACDRDYEQYF	TGTGCCTGCGACAGGGACTACGAGCAGTACTTC
TRBV10-3	TRBJ1-5	.	TRBD1	CAISPTGVGNQPQHF	TGTGCCATCAGCCCGACAGGGGTCGGCAATCAGCCCCAGCATTTT
TRBV13	TRBJ2-5	few	TRBD2	CASRLAGGTETQYF	TGTGCCAGCAGACTAGCGGGAGGCACAGAGACCCAGTACTTC
TRBV5-1	TRBJ2-5	.	.	CASSIGHFQETQYF	TGCGCCAGCAGCATCGGACACTTCCAAGAGACCCAGTACTTC
TRBV28	TRBJ2-7	few	.	CASSPRQDYEQYF	TGTGCCAGCAGCCCGAGACAGGACTACGAGCAGTACTTC
TRBV10-3	TRBJ2-5	few	.	CAISERLETQYF	TGTGCCATCAGTGAGCGCCTGGAGACCCAGTACTTC
TRBV12-3/TRBV12-4	TRBJ1-4	many	.	CASSFFGGMDEKLFF	TGTGCCAGCAGTTTTTTTGGAGGGATGGATGAAAAACTGTTTTTT
TRBV5-7	TRBJ1-1	many	.	CASSQYRDTEAFF	TGTGCCAGCAGCCAGTACAGGGACACTGAAGCTTTCTTT
TRBV28	TRBJ1-2	.	TRBD1	CASSLGTGGDDGYTF	TGTGCCAGCAGTTTGGGGACAGGGGGCGACGACGGCTACACCTTC
TRBV19	TRBJ1-5	many	.	CASSARGTQPQHF	TGTGCCAGTAGCGCCAGGGGTACTCAGCCCCAGCATTTT
TRBV2	TRBJ2-3	.	.	CASKSEHTDTQYF	TGTGCCAGCAAGAGTGAACACACAGATACGCAGTATTTT
TRBV5-1	TRBJ2-7	few	.	CASSLDSLSYEQYF	TGCGCCAGCAGCTTGGACAGCCTCTCCTACGAGCAGTACTTC
TRBV5-1	TRBJ1-3	.	TRBD1	CASSLRTGSGTGNTIYF	TGCGCCAGCAGCCTACGGACAGGGAGCGGGACGGGAAACACCATATATTTT
TRBV11-2	TRBJ2-2	.	.	CASSSVFAGELFF	TGTGCCAGCAGCTCCGTATTTGCCGGGGAGCTGTTTTTT
TRBV11-2	TRBJ2-1	.	TRBD2	CASTLGLAGGPGFDNEQFF	TGTGCCAGCACCCTAGGACTAGCGGGAGGGCCGGGGTTCGACAATGAGCAGTTCTTC
TRBV7-8	TRBJ2-5	few	.	CASSLVGHGQETQYF	TGTGCCAGCAGCTTAGTCGGGCATGGTCAAGAGACCCAGTACTTC
TRBV29-1	TRBJ2-2	.	TRBD2	CSVGGREGNTGELFF	TGCAGCGTTGGGGGGCGGGAGGGGAACACCGGGGAGCTGTTTTTT
TRBV18	TRBJ2-2	.	.	CASSPSSGAGTGELFF	TGTGCCAGCTCACCATCTTCAGGGGCCGGCACCGGGGAGCTGTTTTTT
TRBV28	TRBJ2-5	few	TRBD2	CASSPLLGFLAEETQYF	TGTGCCAGCAGTCCATTACTGGGGTTTCTAGCGGAAGAGACCCAGTACTTC
TRBV5-1	TRBJ2-5	.	TRBD2	CASSFLAGVETQYF	TGCGCCAGCAGCTTTCTAGCGGGAGTGGAGACCCAGTACTTC
TRBV28	TRBJ2-7	many	TRBD2	CASIAASGTSSEQYF	TGTGCCAGCATCGCTGCCTCCGGGACTAGCTCCGAGCAGTACTTC
TRBV30	TRBJ1-1	.	.	CAWSVRAHGGMNTEAFF	TGTGCCTGGAGTGTACGGGCCCACGGGGGAATGAACACTGAAGCTTTCTTT
TRBV19	TRBJ1-1	many	.	CASSMTGRRTEAFF	TGTGCCAGTAGTATGACGGGGAGGAGGACTGAAGCTTTCTTT
TRBV5-6	TRBJ2-7	once	.	CVSSLGGLWEQYF	TGTGTCAGCAGCTTGGGGGGGCTCTGGGAGCAGTACTTC
TRBV27	TRBJ2-7	.	.	CASSLSPGGREQYF	TGTGCCAGCAGTTTATCGCCGGGGGGCAGAGAGCAGTACTTC
TRBV27	TRBJ2-7	many	.	CASSFDGPYEQYF	TGTGCCAGCAGTTTCGACGGCCCCTACGAGCAGTACTTC
TRBV19	TRBJ1-1	few	.	CASKQFLNTEAFF	TGTGCCAGTAAACAGTTTCTGAACACTGAAGCTTTCTTT
TRBV5-6	TRBJ1-1	.	.	CASSLMVRNTEAFF	TGTGCCAGCAGCTTGATGGTCCGGAACACTGAAGCTTTCTTT
TRBV5-1	TRBJ2-2	once	.	CASTQYGELFF	TGCGCCAGCACACAATACGGGGAGCTGTTTTTT
TRBV7-8	TRBJ2-5	many	TRBD2	CASSQLRLAGGRVETQYF	TGTGCCAGCAGCCAACTAAGACTAGCGGGCGGACGTGTGGAGACCCAGTACTTC
TRBV28	TRBJ2-7	many	.	CASSLYSVETQARGYEQYF	TGTGCCAGCAGTTTATACTCGGTAGAAACCCAAGCTCGAGGCTACGAGCAGTACTTC
TRBV15	TRBJ2-5	.	.	CATSRRGGFQETQYF	TGTGCCACCAGCAGGAGGGGCGGTTTCCAGGAGACCCAGTACTTC
TRBV7-6	TRBJ2-7	.	.	CASSLVAEGSLYEQYF	TGTGCCAGCAGCTTAGTGGCAGAGGGGTCTCTATACGAGCAGTACTTC
TRBV7-9	TRBJ1-5	few	.	CASSYAGMDQPQHF	TGTGCCAGCAGCTATGCGGGAATGGATCAGCCCCAGCATTTT
TRBV20-1	TRBJ2-4	.	.	CSARFFGARTNIQYF	TGCAGTGCTAGATTTTTCGGTGCGCGGACAAACATTCAGTACTTC
TRBV2	TRBJ2-2	few	.	CASSDRISGELFF	TGTGCCAGCAGTGATCGGATTTCCGGGGAGCTGTTTTTT
TRBV7-2	TRBJ2-7	many	.	CASSLSVQDYEQYF	TGTGCCAGCAGCTTATCGGTCCAGGACTACGAGCAGTACTTC
TRBV19	TRBJ2-5	few	.	CASNDGNQETQYF	TGTGCCAGTAACGACGGCAACCAAGAGACCCAGTACTTC
TRBV3-1	TRBJ1-1	.	.	CASSLQRAGVGGYTEAFF	TGTGCCAGCAGCCTACAGAGGGCTGGGGTAGGGGGGTACACTGAAGCTTTCTTT
TRBV20-1	TRBJ1-4	many	TRBD1	CSARDPGTANEKLFF	TGCAGTGCTAGAGATCCCGGGACAGCTAATGAAAAACTGTTTTTT
TRBV7-9	TRBJ2-7	few	TRBD2	CASSSTLGTSGTTYEQYF	TGTGCCAGCAGCTCCACCCTAGGGACTAGCGGGACAACCTACGAGCAGTACTTC
TRBV7-6	TRBJ2-1	few	TRBD2	CASSPKTSGSSYNEQFF	TGTGCCAGCAGCCCTAAGACTAGCGGGAGCTCCTACAATGAGCAGTTCTTC
TRBV2	TRBJ1-6	once	.	CASSRMGDNNSPLHF	TGTGCCAGCAGCCGAATGGGAGATAATAATTCACCCCTCCACTTT
TRBV11-1	TRBJ2-2	.	TRBD1	CASREGAFGELFF	TGTGCCAGCAGAGAGGGGGCTTTCGGGGAGCTGTTTTTT